Below are 20 T cell receptor beta chains sequenced from a single sample in a study of kidney transplant recipient with SARS-CoV-2 infection. TCRdb fed the reads into MiXCR, producing one record per CDR3 protein. The sample holds 200,000 to 250,000 distinct CDR3 sequences, more than 25% seen once. This specimen consisted of a blood sample, obtained at baseline and around day 120 from a kidney transplant recipient. All receptors derive from a male patient between 25 and 39 years old who had COVID-19 and was a kidney transplant recipient. Some T cells may be provided by the graft donor.

This clonotype has at least ten counts. J is TRBJ1-2 and V is TRBV7-1; D gene uncertain. TRBV7-1 is labeled an ORF, and its function is uncertain. The CDR3 is 17 residues long. V was shortened by 5 bases and J by 4 bases, with 23 bases between the two germline ends. CDR3 sequence reads: CASSVGVHEGKTYGYTF. CDR3 DNA: TGTGCCAGCAGCGTCGGCGTTCACGAGGGAAAGACCTATGGCTACACCTTC.

This clonotype showed up many times. This sequence joins TRBV28 and TRBJ2-3; 9 bases map to TRBD2. The CDR3 sequence is 16 residues long. Germline CDR1 is MDHEN and CDR2 is SYDVKM. J gave up 4 bases and V 1 base, and 6 bases lay outside the gene matches. In DNA form, the CDR3 reads TGTGCCAGCAGTTTATTAGGCGGGAGGGTTTCAGATACGCAGTATTTT. Translated, it gives CASSLLGGRVSDTQYF.

Concerning this clonotype: It may be a read error: a sequence one base away is much more abundant. The V call is TRBV6-5, the J call TRBJ2-1, with 8 nucleotides matching TRBD2. CDR3 size: 16 residues. J was trimmed by 9 bases and V by 0 bases; bases with no gene match: 10. Germline V lookup: CDR1 MNHEY, CDR2 SVGAGI. The CDR3 reads CASSYSSAGGEAEQFF. The CDR3 nucleotides read TGTGCCAGCAGTTACTCGTCCGCGGGAGGAGAGGCTGAGCAGTTCTTC.

This clonotype was recorded at least ten times. The V and J genes are TRBV5-3 and TRBJ1-2, with no clear D. TRBV5-3 is treated as an ORF (open reading frame) with a function not yet certain. Trimming removed 6 bases from V and 4 bases from J, with 22 bases in between. This CDR3 spans 16 amino acids. The chain's CDR3 is CARIKGVVRKTYGYTF. In nucleotides, the CDR3 is TGTGCCAGAATAAAGGGAGTGGTGAGAAAGACCTATGGCTACACCTTC.

There are many counts of this clonotype. The chain joins TRBV12-3 or TRBV12-4 to TRBJ1-2; D is undetermined. The ends were cut back, 5 bases at V and 4 bases at J, with 23 bases in the middle. This CDR3 region has 17 residues. The CDR3 nucleotides read TGTGCCAGCAGTCAGCAGAGCAGCTTCCGAAAGACCTATGGCTACACCTTC. It specifies CASSQQSSFRKTYGYTF.

The chain uses TRBV28 and TRBJ1-2; D gene unclear. The CDR3 is 17 amino acids. Germline CDR1 is MDHEN and CDR2 is SYDVKM. Trimming left V 5 bases short and J 4 bases short, with 23 bases between. CDR3 sequence reads: CASSAINPWRKTYGYTF. CDR3 bases: TGTGCCAGCAGTGCCATCAATCCTTGGCGAAAGACCTATGGCTACACCTTC.

Regarding this clonotype: Being one base from a much bigger clone, this may be a read error. This CDR3 is CAGSKRCPISFSETQYF. The CDR3 DNA follows: TGTGCCGGCAGCAAACGATGTCCCATTTCTTTCTCTGAGACCCAGTACTTC. The chain has TRBV3-1 and TRBJ2-5, with D unclear. The germline V gene encodes CDR1 LGHDT and CDR2 YNNKEL (reference sequence). This CDR3 is built from 17 residues.

Concerning this clonotype itself: A much more abundant neighbour one base away suggests this may be a read error. The V gene is TRBV5-1, the J gene TRBJ1-6; D may be TRBD1 (5 bases). The length of the CDR3 is 14 residues. Germline loops: CDR1 SGHRS, CDR2 YFSETQ. The CDR3 region has the DNA TGCGCCAGCAACTTGGAGGGACGGAGTTCACCCCTCCACTTT. As protein: CASNLEGRSSPLHF.

V and J are TRBV7-3 and TRBJ2-1; 12 bases are shared with TRBD2. This CDR3 has 15 residues. Germline CDR1 SGHTA, CDR2 FQGTGA. V was clipped by 5 bases and J by 8 bases; unmatched bases: 7. CDR3 amino acids: CASSRTSGKTHEQFF. In DNA, the CDR3 is TGTGCCAGCAGCCGGACTAGCGGGAAGACCCATGAGCAGTTCTTC.

The sample holds many counts of this clonotype. This rearrangement joins TRBV10-3 to TRBJ1-1; possible D gene TRBD1, 6 bases. The CDR3 contains 13 residues. The germline CDR1 and CDR2 sequences are ENHRY and SYGVKD. Trimming removed 5 bases at V and 1 base at J, with 8 bases between. The CDR3 nucleotides are TGTGCCATCAGTTCACAGGGGAACACTGAAGCTTTCTTT. The encoded protein is CAISSQGNTEAFF.

To note about this clonotype: A much larger clone sits a single nucleotide away, making a read error possible. The V call is TRBV3-1, the J call TRBJ2-5, with D unresolved. V lost 5 bases to trimming and J lost 7 bases, with 26 bases between them. The CDR3 is 17 residues long. Germline V gene data show CDR1 as LGHDT and CDR2 as YNNKEL (reference sequence). This CDR3 reads CASSMCRPISFSGTQYF. The CDR3 nucleotides read TGTGCCAGCAGCATGTGTCGTCCCATTTCTTTCTCTGGGACCCAGTACTTC.

This clonotype was counted once. A much larger clone sits a single nucleotide away, making a read error possible. The J gene is TRBJ1-2, the V gene TRBV10-1; the D is unclear. The CDR3 is 17 amino acids. Germline V gives CDR1 WNHNN, CDR2 SYGVQD (reference sequence). The CDR3 coding sequence is TGCGCCAGCAGTACAACCGCAAGATCGCGAAAGACCTATGGCCACACCTTC. It specifies CASSTTARSRKTYGHTF.

A remark on this clonotype: A single base separates this from a much larger clone, so it may be a read error. The J gene is TRBJ1-5, the V gene TRBV6-6, with TRBD1 as a possible D gene (5 bases). CDR1 and CDR2 from the germline V gene are MNHNY and SVGAGI (reference sequence). Trimming left V 11 bases short and J 9 bases short, with 20 bases between. This CDR3 contains 13 residues. The chain's CDR3 is CAGGGDQGTPQHF. For the CDR3, the DNA is TGTGCCGGCGGGGGTGATCAGGGTACGCCCCAGCATTTT.

This clonotype was recorded many times. The V gene is TRBV14, the J gene TRBJ1-2; no reliable D call. The ends were cut back, 4 bases at V and 4 bases at J, with 10 bases in the middle. CDR3 length: 13 residues. Germline assignment: CDR1 SGHDN and CDR2 FVKESK. In DNA form, the CDR3 reads TGTGCCAGCAGCCGAGACTTAACCTATGGCTACACCTTC. Its protein product is CASSRDLTYGYTF.

This clonotype came up many times. The chain couples TRBV29-1 to TRBJ2-7; 9 nucleotides agree with TRBD2. The germline CDR1 and CDR2 sequences are SQVTM and ANQGSEA. The CDR3 is made up of 15 amino acids. Losses at the gene ends were 4 bases for V and 7 bases for J; bases not matched to a gene: 14. The CDR3 is CSVVPFSGSRSEQYF. Written as DNA, the CDR3 is TGCAGCGTTGTGCCCTTTAGCGGGAGCAGGAGTGAGCAGTACTTC.

For this clonotype: Being one base from a much bigger clone, this may be a read error. The V gene is TRBV10-3, the J gene TRBJ2-1, with D possibly matching TRBD2 (6 bases). There are 18 residues in the CDR3. With 4 bases removed from V and 1 base from J, the gap between germline ends came to 20 bases. Germline CDR1 is ENHRY and CDR2 is SYGVKD. The CDR3 DNA reads as TGTGCCATCAGTGGGGGGGAAAGGAGAGGCGAATCCTACAATGAGCAGTTCTTC. Translating gives CAISGGERRGESYNEQFF.

Turning to this clonotype: This may arise from a read error, as a much more abundant clone is one base away. This chain joins TRBV18 and TRBJ1-3; D is possibly TRBD1 (6 bases). Trimming took off 4 bases at V and 4 bases at J, with 14 bases between the two ends. Germline CDR1 and CDR2: KGHSH and LQKENI. This CDR3 contains 15 residues. CDR3 sequence: CASSLNRAGGNTIYF. For the CDR3, the DNA is TGTGCCAGCTCACTGAACAGGGCGGGAGGAAACACCATATATTTT. Based on the CDR3 plus reference TRBV18 and TRBJ1-3, the full variable domain is NAGVMQNPRHLVRRRGQEARLRCSPMKGHSHVYWYRQLPEEGLKFMVYLQKENIIDESGMPKERFSAEFPKEGPSILRIQQVVRGDSAAYFCASSLNRAGGNTIYFGEGSWLTVV.

This clonotype came up many times. This sequence joins TRBV4-1 and TRBJ1-2; no clear D. The CDR3 is 15 amino acids. V lost 0 bases, J lost 6 bases, and 14 bases lay in between. CDR1 and CDR2 (germline): MGHRA, YSYEKL. For the CDR3, the DNA is TGCGCCAGCAGCCAAGATCCTATAGGGTTGGATGGCTACACCTTC. Encoded protein: CASSQDPIGLDGYTF.

Concerning this clonotype itself: This may come from a read error, since a much larger clone is one base off. For the CDR3, the DNA is TGCGCCAGCAGCGTTACACTCGGGGAGCTGCTTTTT. Translated, it gives CASSVTLGELLF. V gene TRBV10-2 combines with J gene TRBJ2-2, with D perhaps TRBD2 (5 bases). The CDR3 consists of 12 residues. The germline V gene has CDR1 WSHSY and CDR2 SAAADI.

A note on this clonotype: A read error may explain this, as a much larger clone is one base away. This rearrangement joins TRBV20-1 to TRBJ1-1; possible D gene TRBD1, 5 bases. Germline V gene data show CDR1 as DFQATT and CDR2 as SNEGSKA (reference sequence). The CDR3 covers 13 residues. CDR3 amino acids: CNADKTDTTEAFF. The CDR3 bases are TGCAATGCTGACAAGACGGACACTACTGAAGCTTTCTTT.